The 32 T cell receptor beta chains given below trace back to one sample, sequenced in a study of shared clonotypes between healthy human individuals (dated by TCRdb to about 2020). Libraries were made using the immunoSEQ multiplex PCR assay. TCRdb obtained this table from immuneACCESS and retained in-frame rearrangements with V and J assigned. These tables miss some clones; where compared with another copy, unresolved V genes account for less than half of the shortfall, and the remainder is unexplained. The table for this sample lists roughly 1,500,000 clones; roughly 98.5% of them were counted only once. Around 0.33% of the sample goes to the ten largest clones. Sequencing was performed on naive CD4+ T cells sorted from blood. The cell subset or site label on this specimen signifies: CD45RA+ positively selected. The receptors come from a man aged 30-40 years in good health.

This clone occurred once. The gene calls are TRBV14 and TRBJ2-1; possibly TRBD1 or TRBD2 for D (7 bases each). The V end was cut by 8 bases, the J end by 9 bases, with 23 bases between. Germline CDR1 and CDR2: SGHDN and FVKESK. The CDR3 length is 15 residues. The CDR3 DNA sequence: TGTGCCAGCGGCCTCCACAGGGGAGGGAGCGCTGAGCAGTTCTTC. Translating it yields CASGLHRGGSAEQFF.

About this clone: The junction differs from germline at one of its ends, possibly a read error. This chain uses TRBV18 with TRBJ1-2, with TRBD1 matching over 7 bases. Germline CDR1 KGHSH, CDR2 LQKENI. CDR3 length: 15 residues. This CDR3 is CDSSPADRARDGYTF. In nucleotides, the CDR3 is TGTGACAGCTCACCAGCCGACAGGGCGCGGGATGGCTACACCTTC.

The gene calls are TRBV5-1 and TRBJ2-5; no definite D call. Trimming removed 2 bases at V and 5 bases at J, with 10 bases between. Germline values: CDR1 SGHRS, CDR2 YFSETQ. CDR3 length: 13 amino acids. CDR3 DNA sequence: TGCGCCAGCAGCTTACGTTCTCGGGAGACCCAGTACTTC. Translating gives CASSLRSRETQYF.

This clone was seen once. V and J are TRBV7-2 and TRBJ2-5, with TRBD1 matching 9 bases. Trimming cost V 4 bases and J 2 bases; bases outside gene matches: 5. The CDR3 has 15 residues. Per germline, CDR1 SGHTA and CDR2 FQGNSA. CDR3 DNA: TGTGCCAGCAGCTCGGACAGGGGCAAGCAAGAGACCCAGTACTTC. As protein: CASSSDRGKQETQYF.

The rearrangement joins TRBV29-1 to TRBJ1-4; no reliable D call. The CDR3 sequence is 17 residues long. Trimming stripped 1 base from V and 8 bases from J, with 23 bases between. Germline assignment: CDR1 SQVTM and CDR2 ANQGSEA. The CDR3, as DNA: TGCAGCGTTGAAGGCGTGGGAAGAGGAGGGTCCAAGGAAAAACTGTTTTTT. Protein product: CSVEGVGRGGSKEKLFF. Drawing the rest from reference TRBV29-1 and TRBJ1-4, the complete variable domain is SAVISQKPSRDICQRGTSLTIQCQVDSQVTMMFWYRQQPGQSLTLIATANQGSEATYESGFVIDKFPISRPNLTFSTLTVSNMSPEDSSIYLCSVEGVGRGGSKEKLFFGSGTQLSVL.

This clone was counted once. The chain is built from TRBV7-9 and TRBJ2-7; D remains ambiguous. The CDR3 is made up of 14 amino acids. The germline V and J ends were trimmed by 7 bases and 2 bases, with 15 bases remaining between them. The germline V gene encodes CDR1 SEHNR and CDR2 FQNEAQ (reference sequence). The CDR3 here is CASTLGQAPYEQYF. The CDR3 nucleotides read TGTGCCAGCACCCTAGGGCAGGCCCCCTACGAGCAGTACTTC. The full variable domain, completed using reference TRBV7-9 and TRBJ2-7, is DTGVSQNPRHKITKRGQNVTFRCDPISEHNRLYWYRQTLGQGPEFLTYFQNEAQLEKSRLLSDRFSAERPKGSFSTLEIQRTEQGDSAMYLCASTLGQAPYEQYFGPGTRLTVT.

The chain couples TRBV7-9 to TRBJ2-2, with a possible D match to TRBD1 (6 bases). This CDR3 region has 14 residues. V was shortened by 3 bases and J by 3 bases, with 8 bases between the two germline ends. Germline V gene sequence: CDR1 SEHNR, CDR2 FQNEAQ (reference sequence). The CDR3 reads CASSLWTDTGELFF. The CDR3 coding sequence is TGTGCCAGCAGCTTGTGGACAGACACCGGGGAGCTGTTTTTT.

The chain recombines TRBV29-1 with TRBJ2-5; D is perhaps TRBD2 (6 bases). Germline V gene lookup returns CDR1 SQVTM and CDR2 ANQGSEA. V was clipped by 2 bases and J by 2 bases, with 27 bases between them. The CDR3 has 19 amino acids. CDR3 DNA: TGCAGCGTTGAAAGGGAGGTCTCACTACGGGACTGGGGACAAGAGACCCAGTACTTC. This encodes CSVEREVSLRDWGQETQYF.

The gene calls are TRBV5-4 and TRBJ1-2; 10 bases align to TRBD1. J lost 0 bases, V lost 4 bases, and 9 bases had no gene match. This CDR3 is 17 amino acids long. Germline values: CDR1 SGHNT, CDR2 YYREEE (reference sequence). The CDR3 DNA reads TGTGCCAGCAGCCCGGGACAGGGGATAGGGACTAACTATGGCTACACCTTC. Amino acids: CASSPGQGIGTNYGYTF.

This clone was counted once. The CDR3: CASSEPANYGYTF. CDR3 nucleotide sequence: TGTGCCAGCAGTGAACCCGCCAATTATGGCTACACCTTC. The chain joins TRBV25-1 to TRBJ1-2; D gene uncertain. Per the germline V gene, CDR1 is MGHDK and CDR2 is SYGVNS. Trimming took off 2 bases at V and 5 bases at J, with 9 bases between the two ends. This CDR3 has 13 amino acids.

The gene calls are TRBV15 and TRBJ2-2, with a possible D match to TRBD2 (6 bases). Germline CDR1 is LNHNV and CDR2 is YYDKDF (reference sequence). Between the trimmed V and J ends, which lost 0 bases and 9 bases, there was a span of 11 bases. This CDR3 contains 14 residues. CDR3 protein: CATSREGSGRELFF. CDR3 bases: TGTGCCACCAGCAGAGAGGGAAGCGGGCGGGAGCTGTTTTTT. Looking up the rest from reference TRBV15 and TRBJ2-2 gives the full variable domain: DAMVIQNPRYQVTQFGKPVTLSCSQTLNHNVMYWYQQKSSQAPKLLFHYYDKDFNNEADTPDNFQSRRPNTSFCFLDIRSPGLGDTAMYLCATSREGSGRELFFGEGSRLTVL.

V gene TRBV4-1 combines with J gene TRBJ2-7; possible D gene TRBD1, 6 bases. Germline V gene data show CDR1 as MGHRA and CDR2 as YSYEKL. V lost 0 bases, J lost 2 bases, and 14 bases lay in between. CDR3 size: 16 residues. The CDR3 protein is CASSQDTDSATYEQYF. The CDR3 DNA is TGCGCCAGCAGCCAAGATACGGACAGTGCCACCTACGAGCAGTACTTC.

This chain uses TRBV10-2 with TRBJ2-1; 10 nucleotides match TRBD2. CDR3 length equals 16 residues. J lost 4 bases, V lost 2 bases, and 5 bases had no gene match. Germline V CDR1 and CDR2: WSHSY, SAAADI. CDR3 loop: CASSEGLAEPYNEQFF. Written as DNA, the CDR3 is TGCGCCAGCAGTGAGGGACTAGCGGAGCCGTACAATGAGCAGTTCTTC.

J is TRBJ2-5 and V is TRBV18; D not certain. V dropped 2 bases and J dropped 0 bases, with 7 bases sitting between them. Germline V gene sequence: CDR1 KGHSH, CDR2 LQKENI. CDR3 length: 14 amino acids. The CDR3 bases are TGTGCCAGCTCACCAGAGGAGTACCAAGAGACCCAGTACTTC. Protein sequence: CASSPEEYQETQYF.

The gene calls are TRBV19 and TRBJ1-5, with 10 bases identical to TRBD1. J gave up 0 bases and V 3 bases, and 5 bases lay outside the gene matches. The CDR3 sequence is 17 residues long. The germline gives CDR1 LNHDA, CDR2 SQIVND (reference sequence). CDR3 nucleotides: TGTGCCAGTAGTATGGGACAGGGGAAGATTAGCAATCAGCCCCAGCATTTT. Its translation is CASSMGQGKISNQPQHF.

This chain connects TRBV29-1 to TRBJ1-2, with 11 bases matching TRBD1. The CDR3 has 12 residues. The V gene's germline CDR1 is SQVTM and CDR2 ANQGSEA. After removal of 4 bases from V and 5 bases from J, the junction contained 0 bases not matched to a gene. The CDR3 DNA reads TGCAGCGTTGGGGACAGGGGGTATGGCTACACCTTC. This codes for CSVGDRGYGYTF.

The genes are TRBV5-1 and TRBJ1-3; D unclear. This CDR3 has 17 amino acids. The V end was cut by 1 base, the J end by 3 bases, with 17 bases between. Per the germline V gene, CDR1 is SGHRS and CDR2 is YFSETQ. The DNA for the CDR3 is TGCGCCAGCAGCTTGCAGGTTGGCAGACGCCTTGGAAACACCATATATTTT. Its translation is CASSLQVGRRLGNTIYF.

V is TRBV28 and J is TRBJ1-6, with 7 bases fitting TRBD1. The CDR3 runs 13 residues. V lost 8 bases to trimming and J lost 10 bases; unmatched junction nucleotides: 8. CDR1 MDHEN and CDR2 SYDVKM come from the germline V gene. The CDR3 protein is CASGGQIGSPLHF. CDR3 sequence (DNA): TGTGCCAGCGGGGGACAGATCGGGTCACCCCTCCACTTT.

A word on this clone: Other DNA sequences from this sample encode an identical CDR3 as well. J is TRBJ2-3 and V is TRBV5-1; 10 bases align to TRBD2. V shed 0 bases, J shed 5 bases, and the junction held 6 bases outside the gene matches. Germline V gene lookup returns CDR1 SGHRS and CDR2 YFSETQ. This CDR3 region has 16 residues. CDR3 in amino acids: CASSLGLAGGQDTQYF. The CDR3, as DNA: TGCGCCAGCAGCTTGGGGTTAGCGGGAGGCCAAGATACGCAGTATTTT.

The V and J genes are TRBV5-1 and TRBJ2-1; TRBD2 agrees at 9 bases. J was trimmed by 4 bases and V by 0 bases; bases with no gene match: 2. Germline assignment: CDR1 SGHRS and CDR2 YFSETQ. CDR3 size: 15 residues. DNA of the CDR3: TGCGCCAGCAGCTTGGGGACTAGCGAATACAATGAGCAGTTCTTC. Its protein is CASSLGTSEYNEQFF.

The rearrangement uses TRBV4-1 and TRBJ1-4, with D hard to call. The CDR3 contains 14 residues. Germline CDR1 MGHRA, CDR2 YSYEKL. Trimming stripped 1 base from V and 7 bases from J, with 10 bases between. CDR3: CASSQGEAGEKLFF. The CDR3 DNA reads TGCGCCAGCAGCCAAGGTGAGGCGGGTGAAAAACTGTTTTTT.

This chain links TRBV19 with TRBJ2-7; TRBD1 matches 9 bases. Germline CDR1 LNHDA, CDR2 SQIVND (reference sequence). J was trimmed by 1 base and V by 4 bases; bases with no gene match: 8. This CDR3 region has 16 residues. Written as DNA, the CDR3 is TGTGCCAGTAGTAGTAGGACAGGGGATGGTTCCTACGAGCAGTACTTC. Its translation: CASSSRTGDGSYEQYF.

V gene TRBV19 combines with J gene TRBJ2-1; 11 bases are a match to TRBD2. The J segment lost 4 bases and the V segment lost 4 bases, leaving 3 bases of the junction unmatched. Looked up from germline, CDR1 is LNHDA and CDR2 is SQIVND (reference sequence). This CDR3 spans 15 amino acids. CDR3 nucleotide sequence: TGTGCCAGTAGTACTGGACTAGCGGGTTACAATGAGCAGTTCTTC. Amino acids: CASSTGLAGYNEQFF.

Of note for this clone: Germline and junction disagree at one end, which may indicate a read error. Additional DNA sequences in this sample encode the identical CDR3. This chain joins TRBV20-1 and TRBJ2-1; 8 nucleotides agree with TRBD2. CDR1 is DFQATT and CDR2 is SNEGSKA in the germline V gene (reference sequence). CDR3 size: 11 residues. In DNA, the CDR3 is TGCAGTCAGCGGGAGTGGGATGAACAGTTCTTC. This sequence encodes CSQREWDEQFF.

A note on this clone: The same CDR3 also results from other DNA sequences found in this sample. The chain has TRBV29-1 and TRBJ2-1; 13 nucleotides line up with TRBD2. This CDR3 is 16 amino acids long. Germline loops: CDR1 SQVTM, CDR2 ANQGSEA. Losses at the gene ends were 4 bases for V and 0 bases for J; bases not matched to a gene: 3. CDR3: CSVVRTSGSSYNEQFF. For the CDR3, the DNA is TGCAGCGTTGTGAGGACTAGCGGGAGCTCCTACAATGAGCAGTTCTTC.

In its sample, this clone was seen once. The rearrangement uses TRBV5-1 and TRBJ2-3; 9 nucleotides align to TRBD2. V was pared by 4 bases and J by 2 bases, with 8 bases of the junction left unmatched. Per the germline V gene, CDR1 is SGHRS and CDR2 is YFSETQ. The CDR3 contains 16 residues. The CDR3 DNA sequence: TGCGCCAGCAGCGCACTACTAGCGGGCAACACAGATACGCAGTATTTT. Amino acids: CASSALLAGNTDTQYF.

The rearrangement joins TRBV19 to TRBJ2-1, with D possibly being TRBD1 or TRBD2 (5 bases each). The CDR3 spans 13 residues. V dropped 4 bases and J dropped 12 bases, with 16 bases sitting between them. Germline V gives CDR1 LNHDA, CDR2 SQIVND (reference sequence). DNA for the CDR3: TGTGCCAGTAGTAACTCCCGGGACCACGGGCAGTTCTTC. This codes for CASSNSRDHGQFF.

The chain uses TRBV4-1 and TRBJ2-1; the D is unclear. The germline CDR1 and CDR2 sequences are MGHRA and YSYEKL. The CDR3 runs to 16 residues. Trimming removed 2 bases at V and 6 bases at J, with 17 bases between. The CDR3 region has the DNA TGCGCCAGCAGCCAAATCCCGGTCAGAAATTTCAATGAGCAGTTCTTC. Protein: CASSQIPVRNFNEQFF.

The chain is built from TRBV19 and TRBJ2-7, with unresolved D. Germline CDR1 is LNHDA and CDR2 is SQIVND (reference sequence). V was cut by 5 bases and J by 0 bases, with 14 bases left in between. CDR3 length equals 15 residues. CDR3 bases: TGTGCCAGTAGTCCTCGGCCGCGTAGCTCCTACGAGCAGTACTTC. Residues: CASSPRPRSSYEQYF.

V is TRBV6-6 and J is TRBJ2-7, with unresolved D. V was clipped by 6 bases and J by 7 bases, with 22 bases between them. The length of the CDR3 is 15 residues. Per germline, CDR1 MNHNY and CDR2 SVGAGI (reference sequence). For the CDR3, the DNA is TGTGCCAGCAGACCGCCAGGTGGCGGTCGAGGAGAGCAGTACTTC. Its protein is CASRPPGGGRGEQYF.

About this clone itself: Other DNA sequences in the sample encode the same CDR3. The CDR3 protein is CASSPTETYEQYF. The CDR3 DNA follows: TGTGCCAGCTCACCGACAGAAACCTACGAGCAGTACTTC. This chain connects TRBV18 to TRBJ2-7; perhaps TRBD1 as D (5 bases). Looked up from germline, CDR1 is KGHSH and CDR2 is LQKENI. With 3 bases removed from V and 2 bases from J, the gap between germline ends came to 8 bases. The CDR3 is 13 residues long.

The rearrangement uses TRBV11-2 and TRBJ2-3, with 8 bases aligning to TRBD2. Looked up from germline, CDR1 is SGHAT and CDR2 is FQNNGV. This CDR3 spans 15 amino acids. The J segment lost 0 bases and the V segment lost 3 bases, leaving 2 bases of the junction unmatched. The CDR3 protein is CASSFSGTSTDTQYF. The CDR3 DNA reads as TGTGCCAGCAGCTTTAGCGGGACTAGCACAGATACGCAGTATTTT.